This T cell receptor beta chain was profiled in a study of long-term antiretroviral therapy in people with HIV. No fewer than two post-ART and no fewer than one pre-ART PBMC samples existed for each donor. Sequencing used immunoSEQ v3.0 at survey level. Using immunoSEQ multiplex PCR, the repertoire was profiled, and TCRdb retains in-frame clones only, with some absent. The table records about 34,000 clones, approximately 93% of them present only once. The J segment lost 1 base and the V segment lost 2 bases, leaving 2 bases of the junction unmatched. The CDR3 runs to 14 residues. Germline CDR1 reads GTSNPN; CDR2 reads SVGIG (reference sequence).

This sequence joins TRBV30 and TRBJ2-1, with 7 bases fitting TRBD1. This sequence originates from a woman aged 50 to 65 with HIV. Here the sequenced sample was unsorted PBMCs, taken approximately 5.1 years after starting antiretroviral therapy. The CDR3 spells CAWSSGGSYNEQFF. CDR3 DNA: TGTGCCTGGAGTTCAGGGGGTTCCTACAATGAGCAGTTCTTC.